This entry lists 16 T cell receptor beta chains sequenced from one sample in a study of blood T cell repertoires in COVID-19. Clones were read by immunoSEQ multiplex PCR, and TCRdb kept only the in-frame ones, dropping some. This sample has 60,000 to 95,000 clones, with approximately 90% found just once. Sequenced: peripheral blood. The source is a woman between 45 and 65 years old with acute or convalescent COVID-19.

The chain's CDR3 is CASSLGQGNQPQHF. Here the CDR3 DNA reads TGTGCCAGCAGCTTAGGACAGGGGAATCAGCCCCAGCATTTT. The chain carries TRBV7-2 and TRBJ1-5, with 8 bases identical to TRBD1. Losses at the gene ends were 1 base for V and 4 bases for J; bases not matched to a gene: 0. Per germline, CDR1 SGHTA and CDR2 FQGNSA. CDR3 length: 14 residues.

V and J are TRBV29-1 and TRBJ2-3; D perhaps matches TRBD2 (6 bases). The CDR3 runs 12 residues. Germline V CDR1 and CDR2: SQVTM, ANQGSEA. Trimming took 7 bases from V and 3 from J, leaving 11 bases between them. CDR3 in DNA: TGCAGCGCCGCGGAGGGGACAGATACGCAGTATTTT. Amino acids: CSAAEGTDTQYF.

The chain carries TRBV3-1 (or the pseudogene TRBV3-2) and TRBJ2-2; tentative D call: TRBD1 (5 bases). Trimming took 5 bases from V and 2 from J, leaving 15 bases between them. CDR3 length: 16 amino acids. CDR1 and CDR2 (germline): LGHDT, YNNKEL (reference sequence). CDR3 sequence: CASSSRQPLNTGELFF. The CDR3, as DNA: TGTGCCAGCAGCTCCCGACAGCCCCTCAACACCGGGGAGCTGTTTTTT.

The rearrangement links TRBV12-3 or TRBV12-4 to TRBJ2-7, with 9 bases aligning to TRBD2. V gave up 4 bases and J gave up 5 bases; unmatched junction bases: 3. CDR3 length: 13 amino acids. The CDR3 DNA follows: TGTGCCAGCAGTTCAAGGACTAGCGACGAGCAGTACTTC. Translated: CASSSRTSDEQYF.

The CDR3 DNA is TGTGCCAGCAGTCCGTTCCGGACAGCCTCCTACAATGAGCAGTTCTTC. Amino acids: CASSPFRTASYNEQFF. This chain joins TRBV27 and TRBJ2-1; possibly TRBD1 for D (6 bases). From germline, CDR1 is MNHEY and CDR2 SMNVEV (reference sequence). The ends were cut back, 5 bases at V and 0 bases at J, with 14 bases in the middle. This CDR3 has 16 residues.

The genes are TRBV19 and TRBJ2-3, with D unresolved. This CDR3 has 14 amino acids. Trimming removed 6 bases at V and 4 bases at J, with 14 bases between. Germline V lookup: CDR1 LNHDA, CDR2 SQIVND (reference sequence). The CDR3 is CASSSRPLSDTQYF. CDR3 nucleotides: TGTGCCAGTAGCAGCAGGCCCCTTTCAGATACGCAGTATTTT.

As for this clone: Other DNA sequences in this sample translate to the same CDR3. The chain has TRBV28 and TRBJ1-5; no definite D call. The CDR3 runs to 11 residues. Between the trimmed V and J ends, which lost 9 bases and 5 bases, there was a span of 8 bases. Per germline, CDR1 MDHEN and CDR2 SYDVKM. DNA for the CDR3: TGTGCCAGTTCTACTGATCAGCCCCAGCATTTT. Translated: CASSTDQPQHF.

J is TRBJ1-1 and V is TRBV19, with 8 bases aligning to TRBD1. V was clipped by 6 bases and J by 6 bases; unmatched bases: 0. CDR1 and CDR2 from the germline V gene are LNHDA and SQIVND (reference sequence). The CDR3 is 11 residues long. The CDR3 spells CASRQGAEAFF. The CDR3 nucleotides read TGTGCCAGTAGACAGGGGGCTGAAGCTTTCTTT.

DNA for the CDR3: TGTGCCAGCAGTTCCGGGGACAGGGCAGTCACTGAAGCTTTCTTT. This translates into CASSSGDRAVTEAFF. The chain employs TRBV6-5 and TRBJ1-1; 9 bases map to TRBD1. The CDR3 sequence is 15 residues long. Germline CDR1 is MNHEY and CDR2 is SVGAGI. V lost 4 bases and J lost 4; bases outside the gene matches: 7.

The chain has TRBV4-2 and TRBJ1-3; 10 nucleotides agree with TRBD1. Trimming at V came to 0 bases and at J to 5 bases, leaving 4 bases not matched to a gene. The CDR3 runs 16 residues. The V gene's germline CDR1 is LGHNA and CDR2 YNFKEQ. Here the CDR3 DNA reads TGTGCCAGCAGCCAAGAAGCGGGACAGGGGAGAAACACCATATATTTT. This gives the protein CASSQEAGQGRNTIYF.

The chain recombines TRBV5-1 with TRBJ2-7, with TRBD2 identical over 11 bases. Germline assignment: CDR1 SGHRS and CDR2 YFSETQ. The V segment lost 6 bases and the J segment 2 bases; nucleotides outside the gene matches: 4. The CDR3 covers 14 residues. For the CDR3, the DNA is TGCGCCAGCAACCTAGCGGGAGGCCCCTACGAGCAGTACTTC. It encodes CASNLAGGPYEQYF.

V usage is TRBV6-1 and J usage is TRBJ1-3; D not resolved. Trimming left V 2 bases short and J 0 bases short, with 20 bases between. The CDR3 contains 19 residues. From germline, CDR1 is MNHNS and CDR2 SASEGT. As DNA, the CDR3 is TGTGCCAGCAGTGAAATTTCGTATGGGGAGGCCGGCTCTGGAAACACCATATATTTT. This encodes CASSEISYGEAGSGNTIYF.

The chain links TRBV9 to TRBJ2-2, with 9 bases identical to TRBD1. Trimming removed 5 bases from V and 3 bases from J; junction bases left unmatched: 2. CDR3 length: 14 amino acids. Germline lookup yields CDR1 SGDLS and CDR2 YYNGEE. The CDR3 nucleotides are TGTGCCAGCAGGAACAGGGGGCACACCGGGGAGCTGTTTTTT. Residues: CASRNRGHTGELFF. Using reference TRBV9 and TRBJ2-2 for the parts outside the CDR3, the full variable domain is DSGVTQTPKHLITATGQRVTLRCSPRSGDLSVYWYQQSLDQGLQFLIQYYNGEERAKGNILERFSAQQFPDLHSELNLSSLELGDSALYFCASRNRGHTGELFFGEGSRLTVL.

The rearrangement links TRBV9 to TRBJ2-1, with 7 bases matching TRBD1. V lost 4 bases, J lost 0 bases, and 10 bases stayed unmatched. In germline, CDR1 is SGDLS, CDR2 YYNGEE. The CDR3 is made up of 17 amino acids. CDR3 loop: CASSSGTVTSSYNEQFF. CDR3 nucleotide sequence: TGTGCCAGCAGCTCGGGGACAGTCACCAGCTCCTACAATGAGCAGTTCTTC.

Here the CDR3 reads CASSPGQTNYGYTF. As DNA, the CDR3 is TGTGCCAGTAGCCCGGGACAGACTAACTATGGCTACACCTTC. V is TRBV19 and J is TRBJ1-2; 7 bases match TRBD1. After removal of 6 bases from V and 0 bases from J, the junction contained 4 bases not matched to a gene. This CDR3 is 14 amino acids long. The germline gives CDR1 LNHDA, CDR2 SQIVND (reference sequence).

CDR3 sequence: CASAPGGSKNIQYF. In DNA form, the CDR3 reads TGTGCCAGCGCTCCAGGGGGCAGCAAAAACATTCAGTACTTC. V is TRBV19 and J is TRBJ2-4; 8 nucleotides agree with TRBD1. CDR3 length: 14 amino acids. Germline CDR1 and CDR2: LNHDA and SQIVND (reference sequence). V lost 9 bases and J lost 3; bases outside the gene matches: 7.